This entry concerns a single T cell receptor (beta chain). These data belong to a study of cytomegalovirus exposure and HLA in healthy donors. Libraries were prepared by immunoSEQ multiplex PCR; TCRdb keeps only in-frame clonotypes and omits some of them. The data show about 82,000 clones, with around 92% seen just once and approximately 0.7% held by the top ten. CDR3 size: 12 residues. Trimming took 4 bases from V and 13 from J, leaving 14 bases between them. Germline loops: CDR1 MGHRA, CDR2 YSYEKL. This clonotype was sampled from a man aged 18 to 29 in good health and CMV-seronegative. This chain joins TRBV4-1 and TRBJ2-1; TRBD1 might be the D (6 bases). Sequencing was performed on PBMCs. The CDR3 reads CASSRPADSQFF. The CDR3 coding sequence is TGCGCCAGCAGCCGGCCTGCGGACAGTCAGTTCTTC.